This T cell receptor (beta chain) derives from a study of blood T cell repertoires in COVID-19. Across the whole study: Samples came from the United States, Italy and Spain, spanning acute and convalescent COVID-19.

Among Cohort 3 donors, those recovered had two negative PCRs, clearance, or symptom resolution. The CDR3 runs 16 residues. Deletions cut 4 bases from V and 4 bases from J, with 19 bases between. CDR1 is MNHEY and CDR2 is SVGAGI in the germline V gene. In the original workflow: Reference gene primers were amplified, and this amplification served to estimate nucleated cell counts. The data were produced by immunoSEQ multiplex PCR, yet TCRdb's version contains in-frame clones alone and is incomplete. For V, J and clone size, that table is used; D and trimming come from the DNA. The sample has 150,000 to 200,000 clones, approximately 80% seen once; the top ten hold over 9.5%.

Sequences were obtained from PBMCs or T cells enriched from blood (not recorded which). This receptor was taken from a man in his fifties who had recovered from COVID-19. The chain couples TRBV6-5 to TRBJ1-2, with a tentative D call TRBD1 (6 bases). The CDR3 DNA follows: TGTGCCAGCAGTTCCCTGCAATCAGGGGCGGCCTATGGCTACACCTTC. Translation: CASSSLQSGAAYGYTF.